This is a list of T cell receptor beta chains from one sample in a study of blood T cell repertoires in COVID-19. Using immunoSEQ multiplex PCR, the repertoire was profiled, and TCRdb retains in-frame clones only, with some absent. Of approximately 210,000 clones in the sample, more than 75% were seen once. What was sequenced was peripheral blood. All receptors derive from a middle-aged woman with acute or convalescent COVID-19. Each CDR3 is given with its conserved first and last residue. The order of the fields is V gene, J gene, D gene, CDR3 DNA, CDR3 protein. The D gene is left open where the match is weak.

>TRBV5-1|TRBJ2-2|TRBD1
TGCGCCAGCAGCCACGACAGGGGGCAGAGGGAGCTGTTTTTT
CASSHDRGQRELFF
>TRBV6-5|TRBJ2-7|TRBD1
TGTGCCAGCAGTTACAGGGGACAGGGTTCCTACGAGCAGTACTTC
CASSYRGQGSYEQYF
>TRBV10-3|TRBJ1-2|NA
TGTGCCATCAGTGAGCCCGGGGGAGTCTATGGCTACACCTTC
CAISEPGGVYGYTF
>TRBV7-2|TRBJ2-3|TRBD2
TGTGCCAGCAGCTCTTGGACTAGCGGATACACAGATACGCAGTATTTT
CASSSWTSGYTDTQYF
>TRBV7-9|TRBJ2-5|TRBD1
TGTGCCAGCAGCTTAATTGACAGGGGGCTTGAGACCCAGTACTTC
CASSLIDRGLETQYF
>TRBV6-4|TRBJ2-7|NA
TGTGCCAGCAGTGCAGACAGCCTCTGGGACGAGCAGTACTTC
CASSADSLWDEQYF
>TRBV20-1|TRBJ1-1|TRBD1
TGCAGTGCTACAGGGGGCACTGAAGCTTTCTTT
CSATGGTEAFF
>TRBV19|TRBJ2-1|TRBD2
TGTGCCAGTAGTAATGGGACTAGCGGGACATCCTACAATGAGCAGTTCTTC
CASSNGTSGTSYNEQFF
>TRBV21-1|TRBJ2-5|NA
TGTGCCAGCAGCAAAGCCCAGGGGGTGGAGACCCAGTACTTC
CASSKAQGVETQYF
>TRBV7-9|TRBJ2-7|TRBD2
TGTGCCAGCAGCTTTGGGACTAGCGTGATGGGGGAGGACGAGCAGTACTTC
CASSFGTSVMGEDEQYF
>TRBV10-1|TRBJ2-1|TRBD1
TGCGCCAGCGCCACCGGGACAGGGGGCTACAATGAGCAGTTCTTC
CASATGTGGYNEQFF